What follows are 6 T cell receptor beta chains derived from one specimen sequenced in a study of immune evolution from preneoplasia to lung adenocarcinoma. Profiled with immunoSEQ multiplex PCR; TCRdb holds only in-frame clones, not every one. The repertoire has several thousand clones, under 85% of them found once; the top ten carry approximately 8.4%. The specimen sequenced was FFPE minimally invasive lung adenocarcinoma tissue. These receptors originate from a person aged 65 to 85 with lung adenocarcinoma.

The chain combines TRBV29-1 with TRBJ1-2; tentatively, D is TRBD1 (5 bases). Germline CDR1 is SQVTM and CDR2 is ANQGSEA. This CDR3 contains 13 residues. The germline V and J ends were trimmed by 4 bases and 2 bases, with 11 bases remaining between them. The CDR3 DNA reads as TGCAGCGTTGGGGAGGGGATGAACTATGGCTACACCTTC. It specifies CSVGEGMNYGYTF.

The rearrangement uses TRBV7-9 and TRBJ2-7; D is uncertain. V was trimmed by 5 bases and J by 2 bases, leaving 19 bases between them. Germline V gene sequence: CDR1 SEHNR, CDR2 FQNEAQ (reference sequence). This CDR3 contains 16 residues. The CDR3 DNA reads TGTGCCAGCAGCCAACCGCCCCTCGGGTCCCCCTACGAGCAGTACTTC. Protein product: CASSQPPLGSPYEQYF.

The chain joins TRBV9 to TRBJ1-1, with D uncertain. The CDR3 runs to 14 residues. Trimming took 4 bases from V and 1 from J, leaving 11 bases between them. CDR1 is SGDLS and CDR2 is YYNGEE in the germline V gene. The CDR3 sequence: CASSKRTENTEAFF. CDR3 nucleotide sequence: TGTGCCAGCAGCAAACGAACAGAGAACACTGAAGCTTTCTTT.

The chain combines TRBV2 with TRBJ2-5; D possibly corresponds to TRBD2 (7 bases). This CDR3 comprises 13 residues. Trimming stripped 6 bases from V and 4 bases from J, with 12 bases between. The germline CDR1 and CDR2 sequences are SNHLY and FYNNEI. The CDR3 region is CASRWGGGETQYF. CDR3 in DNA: TGTGCCAGCAGGTGGGGGGGCGGAGAGACCCAGTACTTC.

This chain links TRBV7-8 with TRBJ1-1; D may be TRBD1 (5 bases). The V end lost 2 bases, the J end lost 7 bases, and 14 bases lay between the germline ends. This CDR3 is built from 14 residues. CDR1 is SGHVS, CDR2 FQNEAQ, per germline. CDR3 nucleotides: TGTGCCAGCAGCTTAAATGAGCAGGGAAATGAAGCTTTCTTT. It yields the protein CASSLNEQGNEAFF.

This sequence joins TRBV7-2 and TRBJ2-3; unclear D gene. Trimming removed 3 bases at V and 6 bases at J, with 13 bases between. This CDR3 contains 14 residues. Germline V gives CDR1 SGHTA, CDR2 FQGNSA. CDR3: CASSFGGDSDTQYF. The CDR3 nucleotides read TGTGCCAGCAGCTTCGGCGGCGACTCTGATACGCAGTATTTT.